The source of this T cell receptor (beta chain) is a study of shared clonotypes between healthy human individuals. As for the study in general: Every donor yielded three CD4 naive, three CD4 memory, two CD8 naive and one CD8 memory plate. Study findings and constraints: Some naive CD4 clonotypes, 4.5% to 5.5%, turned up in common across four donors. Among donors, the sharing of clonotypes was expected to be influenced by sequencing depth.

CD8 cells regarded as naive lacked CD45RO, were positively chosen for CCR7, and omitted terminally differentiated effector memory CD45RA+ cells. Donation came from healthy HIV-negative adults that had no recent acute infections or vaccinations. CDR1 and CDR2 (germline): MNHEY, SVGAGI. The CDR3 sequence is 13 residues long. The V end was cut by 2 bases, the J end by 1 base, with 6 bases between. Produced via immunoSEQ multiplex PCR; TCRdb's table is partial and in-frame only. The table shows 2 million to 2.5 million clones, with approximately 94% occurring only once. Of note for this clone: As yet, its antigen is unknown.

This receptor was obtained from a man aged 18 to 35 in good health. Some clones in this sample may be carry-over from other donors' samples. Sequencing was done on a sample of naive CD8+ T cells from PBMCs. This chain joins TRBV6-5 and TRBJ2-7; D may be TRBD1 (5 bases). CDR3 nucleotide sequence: TGTGCCAGCAGTTACAAGGGGTCCTACGAGCAGTACTTC. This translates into CASSYKGSYEQYF.